The TCR beta chain described here comes from a study of control samples from healthy donors and cancer patients. Method: immunoSEQ multiplex PCR; TCRdb's copy keeps in-frame clones and lacks some. The sample holds some 190,000 clones. V dropped 5 bases and J dropped 0; count of bases not matched to a gene: 8. Germline V gene lookup returns CDR1 SGHRS and CDR2 YFSETQ. The CDR3 is 18 amino acids. The rearrangement links TRBV5-1 to TRBJ2-5; TRBD2 agrees at 15 bases. Sequencing was performed on blood. The TCR comes from a woman aged 25 to 45 in good health. The CDR3 DNA reads TGCGCCAGCAGACGAACCGGGACTAGCGGGGGGTACCAAGAGACCCAGTACTTC. Protein product: CASRRTGTSGGYQETQYF.